This TCR beta chain is drawn from a study of blood T cell repertoires in COVID-19. This clone was found once. CDR3 length equals 18 residues. Produced via immunoSEQ multiplex PCR; TCRdb's table is partial and in-frame only. The sample includes more than 95,000 clones, around 83% of them seen just once. The sample was peripheral blood. The chain uses TRBV21-1 and TRBJ1-1; the table's D call of TRBD1 was not tested on the DNA. TRBV21-1 is assigned pseudogene status. The receptor comes from an elderly woman with acute or convalescent COVID-19. CDR3 residues: CASSKRWDRVVMNTEAFF. CDR3 DNA: TGTGCCAGCAGCAAACGTTGGGACAGGGTAGTAATGAACACTGAAGCTTTCTTT.